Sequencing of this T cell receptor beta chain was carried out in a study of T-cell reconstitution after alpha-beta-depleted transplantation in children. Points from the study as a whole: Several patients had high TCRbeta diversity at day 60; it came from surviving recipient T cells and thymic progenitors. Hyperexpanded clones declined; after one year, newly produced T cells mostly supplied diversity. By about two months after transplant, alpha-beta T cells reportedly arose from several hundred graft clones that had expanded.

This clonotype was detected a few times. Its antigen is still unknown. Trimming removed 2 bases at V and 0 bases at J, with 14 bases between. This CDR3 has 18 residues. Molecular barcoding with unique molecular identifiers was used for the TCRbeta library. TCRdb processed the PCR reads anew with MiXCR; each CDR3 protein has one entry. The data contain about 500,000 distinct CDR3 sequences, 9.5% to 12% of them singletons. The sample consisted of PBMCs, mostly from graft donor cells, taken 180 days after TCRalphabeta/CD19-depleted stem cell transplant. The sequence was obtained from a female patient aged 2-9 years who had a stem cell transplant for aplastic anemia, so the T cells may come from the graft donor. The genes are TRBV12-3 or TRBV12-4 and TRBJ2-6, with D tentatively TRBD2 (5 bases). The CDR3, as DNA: TGTGCCAGCAGTTTATACGGGGTACTAGTCTCTGGGGCCAACGTCCTGACTTTC. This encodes CASSLYGVLVSGANVLTF.